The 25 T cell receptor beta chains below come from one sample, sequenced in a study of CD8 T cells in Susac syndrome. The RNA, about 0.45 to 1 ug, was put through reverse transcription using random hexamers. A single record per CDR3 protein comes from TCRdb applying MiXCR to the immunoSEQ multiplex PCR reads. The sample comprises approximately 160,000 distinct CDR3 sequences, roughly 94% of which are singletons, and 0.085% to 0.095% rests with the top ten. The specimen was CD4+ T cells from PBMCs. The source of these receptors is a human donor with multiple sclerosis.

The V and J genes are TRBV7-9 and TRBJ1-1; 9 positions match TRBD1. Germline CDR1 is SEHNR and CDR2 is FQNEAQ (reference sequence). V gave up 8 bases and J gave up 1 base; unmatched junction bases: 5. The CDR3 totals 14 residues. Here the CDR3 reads CASPEGQGNTEAFF. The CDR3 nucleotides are TGTGCCAGCCCGGAGGGACAGGGGAACACTGAAGCTTTCTTT.

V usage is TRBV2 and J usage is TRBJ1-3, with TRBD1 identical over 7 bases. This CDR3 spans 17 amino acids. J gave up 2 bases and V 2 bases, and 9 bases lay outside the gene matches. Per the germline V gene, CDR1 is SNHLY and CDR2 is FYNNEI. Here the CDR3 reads CASSERGDRATGNTIYF. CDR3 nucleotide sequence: TGTGCCAGCAGTGAACGGGGAGACAGGGCAACTGGAAACACCATATATTTT.

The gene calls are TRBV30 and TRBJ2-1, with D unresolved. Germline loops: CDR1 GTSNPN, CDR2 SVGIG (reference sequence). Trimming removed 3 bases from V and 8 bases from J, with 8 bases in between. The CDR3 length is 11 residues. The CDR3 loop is CAWSRLYEQFF. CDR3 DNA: TGTGCCTGGAGCCGCCTCTATGAGCAGTTCTTC.

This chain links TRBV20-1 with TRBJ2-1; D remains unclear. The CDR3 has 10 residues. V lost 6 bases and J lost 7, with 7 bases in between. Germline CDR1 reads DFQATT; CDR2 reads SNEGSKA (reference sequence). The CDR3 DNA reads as TGCAGTGCGGTTCGTAATGAGCAGTTCTTC. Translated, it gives CSAVRNEQFF.

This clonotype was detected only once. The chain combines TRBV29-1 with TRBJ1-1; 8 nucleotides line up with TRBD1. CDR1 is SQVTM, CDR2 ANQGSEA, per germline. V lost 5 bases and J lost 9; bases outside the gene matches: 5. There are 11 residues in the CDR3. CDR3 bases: TGCAGCGTTAGGAGGGACAGGAAAGCTTTCTTT. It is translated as CSVRRDRKAFF.

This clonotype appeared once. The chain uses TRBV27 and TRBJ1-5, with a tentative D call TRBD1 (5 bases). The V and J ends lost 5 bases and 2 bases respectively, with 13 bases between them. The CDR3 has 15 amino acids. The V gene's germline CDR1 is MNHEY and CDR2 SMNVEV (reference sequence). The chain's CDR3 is CASSPRDVGNQPQHF. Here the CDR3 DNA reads TGTGCCAGCAGTCCCAGGGACGTGGGCAATCAGCCCCAGCATTTT.

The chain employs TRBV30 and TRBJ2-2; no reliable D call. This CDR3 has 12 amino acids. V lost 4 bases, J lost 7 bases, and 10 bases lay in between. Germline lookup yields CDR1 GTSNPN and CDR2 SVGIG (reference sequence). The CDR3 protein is CAWIREHGELFF. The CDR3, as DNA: TGTGCCTGGATCCGTGAGCACGGGGAGCTGTTTTTT. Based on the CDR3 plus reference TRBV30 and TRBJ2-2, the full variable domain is SQTIHQWPATLVQPVGSPLSLECTVEGTSNPNLYWYRQAAGRGLQLLFYSVGIGQISSEVPQNLSASRPQDRQFILSSKKLLLSDSGFYLCAWIREHGELFFGEGSRLTVL.

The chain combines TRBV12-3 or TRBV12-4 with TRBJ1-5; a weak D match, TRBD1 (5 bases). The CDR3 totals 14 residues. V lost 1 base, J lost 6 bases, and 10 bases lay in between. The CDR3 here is CASSLGGIGQPQHF. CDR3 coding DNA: TGTGCCAGCAGTTTAGGGGGGATCGGTCAGCCCCAGCATTTT.

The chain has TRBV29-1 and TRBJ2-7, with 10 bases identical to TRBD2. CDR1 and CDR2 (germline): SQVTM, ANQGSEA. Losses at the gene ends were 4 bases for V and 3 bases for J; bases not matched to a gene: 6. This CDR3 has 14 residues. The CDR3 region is CSVASGRGGYEQYF. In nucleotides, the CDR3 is TGCAGCGTTGCTAGCGGGAGAGGGGGCTACGAGCAGTACTTC.

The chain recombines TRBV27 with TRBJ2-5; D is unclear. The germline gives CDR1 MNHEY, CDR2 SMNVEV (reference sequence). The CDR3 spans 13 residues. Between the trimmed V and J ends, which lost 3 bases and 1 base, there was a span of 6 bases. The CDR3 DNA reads TGTGCCAGCAGTTTCGCTAGCCAAGAGACCCAGTACTTC. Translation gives CASSFASQETQYF.

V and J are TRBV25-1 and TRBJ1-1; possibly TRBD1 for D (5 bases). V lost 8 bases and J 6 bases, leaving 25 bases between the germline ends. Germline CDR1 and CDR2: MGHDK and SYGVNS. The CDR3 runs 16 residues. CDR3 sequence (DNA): TGTGCCAGCCAAGAGATGGGGCGGGGGAGCGGCGCTGAAGCTTTCTTT. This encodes CASQEMGRGSGAEAFF.

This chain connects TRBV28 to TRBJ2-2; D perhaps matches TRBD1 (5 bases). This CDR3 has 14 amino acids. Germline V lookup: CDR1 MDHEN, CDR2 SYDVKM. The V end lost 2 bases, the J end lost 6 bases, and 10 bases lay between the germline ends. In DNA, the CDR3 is TGTGCCAGCAGTTTAGCACAGGCGGCCGGGGAGCTGTTTTTT. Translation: CASSLAQAAGELFF.

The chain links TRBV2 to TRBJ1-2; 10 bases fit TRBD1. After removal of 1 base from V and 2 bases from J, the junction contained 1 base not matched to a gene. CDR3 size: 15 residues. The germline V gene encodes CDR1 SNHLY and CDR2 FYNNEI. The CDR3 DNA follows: TGTGCCAGCAGTGAAGGACAGGGGGCCAACTATGGCTACACCTTC. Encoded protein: CASSEGQGANYGYTF.

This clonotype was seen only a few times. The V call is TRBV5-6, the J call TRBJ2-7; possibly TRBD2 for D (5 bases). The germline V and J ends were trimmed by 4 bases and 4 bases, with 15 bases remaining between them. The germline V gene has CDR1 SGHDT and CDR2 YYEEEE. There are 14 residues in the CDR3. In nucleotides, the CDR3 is TGTGCCAGCAGCAAGAAAACAGCGGCTTACGAGCAGTACTTC. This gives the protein CASSKKTAAYEQYF. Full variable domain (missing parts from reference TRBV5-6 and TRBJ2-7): DAGVTQSPTHLIKTRGQQVTLRCSPKSGHDTVSWYQQALGQGPQFIFQYYEEEERQRGNFPDRFSGHQFPNYSSELNVNALLLGDSALYLCASSKKTAAYEQYFGPGTRLTVT.

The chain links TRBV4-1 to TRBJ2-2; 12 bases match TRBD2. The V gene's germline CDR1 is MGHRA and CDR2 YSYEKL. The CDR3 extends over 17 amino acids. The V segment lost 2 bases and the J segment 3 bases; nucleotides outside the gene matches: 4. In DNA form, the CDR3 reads TGCGCCAGCAGCCAACTCGGACTAGCGGGGTACACCGGGGAGCTGTTTTTT. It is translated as CASSQLGLAGYTGELFF.

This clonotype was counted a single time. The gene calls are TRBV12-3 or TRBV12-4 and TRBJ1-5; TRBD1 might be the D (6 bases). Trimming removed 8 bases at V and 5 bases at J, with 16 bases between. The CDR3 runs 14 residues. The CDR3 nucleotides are TGTGCCAGCCCCCCGGACAGAACCTATCAGCCCCAGCATTTT. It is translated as CASPPDRTYQPQHF.

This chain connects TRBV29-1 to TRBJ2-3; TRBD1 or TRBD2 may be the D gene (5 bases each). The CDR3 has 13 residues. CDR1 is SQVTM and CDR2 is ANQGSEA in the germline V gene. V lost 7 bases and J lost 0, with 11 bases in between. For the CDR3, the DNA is TGCAGCGGCCTCCGGGACAGCACAGATACGCAGTATTTT. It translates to CSGLRDSTDTQYF.

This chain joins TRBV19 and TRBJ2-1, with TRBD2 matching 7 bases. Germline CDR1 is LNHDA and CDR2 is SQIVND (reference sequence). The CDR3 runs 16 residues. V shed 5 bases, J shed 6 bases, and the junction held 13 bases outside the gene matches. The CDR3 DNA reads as TGTGCCAGTAGTTCTAGGACTAGGATGTTCTCCAATGAGCAGTTCTTC. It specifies CASSSRTRMFSNEQFF.

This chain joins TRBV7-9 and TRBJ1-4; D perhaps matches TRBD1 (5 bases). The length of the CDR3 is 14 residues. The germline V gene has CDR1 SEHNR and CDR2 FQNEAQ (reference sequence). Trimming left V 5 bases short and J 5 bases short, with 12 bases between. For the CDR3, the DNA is TGTGCCAGCAGCGAAGGGACTGTGAATGAAAAACTGTTTTTT. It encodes CASSEGTVNEKLFF. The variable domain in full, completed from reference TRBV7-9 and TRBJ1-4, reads DTGVSQNPRHKITKRGQNVTFRCDPISEHNRLYWYRQTLGQGPEFLTYFQNEAQLEKSRLLSDRFSAERPKGSFSTLEIQRTEQGDSAMYLCASSEGTVNEKLFFGSGTQLSVL.

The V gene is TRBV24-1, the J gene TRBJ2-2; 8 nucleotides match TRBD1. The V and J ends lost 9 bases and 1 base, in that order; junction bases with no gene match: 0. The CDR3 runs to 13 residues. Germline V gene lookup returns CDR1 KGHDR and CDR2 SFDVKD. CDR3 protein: CATGTGNTGELFF. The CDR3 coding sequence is TGTGCCACCGGGACAGGGAACACCGGGGAGCTGTTTTTT.

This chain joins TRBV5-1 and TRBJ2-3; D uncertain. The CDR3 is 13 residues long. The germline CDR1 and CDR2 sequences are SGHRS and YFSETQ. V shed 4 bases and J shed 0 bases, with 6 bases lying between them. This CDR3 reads CASSSESTDTQYF. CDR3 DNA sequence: TGCGCCAGCAGCAGCGAAAGCACAGATACGCAGTATTTT.

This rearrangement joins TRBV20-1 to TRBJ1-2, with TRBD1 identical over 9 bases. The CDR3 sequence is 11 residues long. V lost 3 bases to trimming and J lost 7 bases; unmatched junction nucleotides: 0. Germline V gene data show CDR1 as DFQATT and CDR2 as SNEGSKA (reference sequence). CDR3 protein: CSARDRGGYTF. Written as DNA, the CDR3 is TGCAGTGCTAGGGACAGGGGTGGCTACACCTTC.

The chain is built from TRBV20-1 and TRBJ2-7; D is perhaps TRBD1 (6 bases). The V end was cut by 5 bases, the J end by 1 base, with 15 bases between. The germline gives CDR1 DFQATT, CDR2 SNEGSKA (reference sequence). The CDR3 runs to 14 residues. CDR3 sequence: CSAFLTGQSYEQYF. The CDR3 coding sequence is TGCAGTGCTTTCTTGACGGGACAATCCTACGAGCAGTACTTC.

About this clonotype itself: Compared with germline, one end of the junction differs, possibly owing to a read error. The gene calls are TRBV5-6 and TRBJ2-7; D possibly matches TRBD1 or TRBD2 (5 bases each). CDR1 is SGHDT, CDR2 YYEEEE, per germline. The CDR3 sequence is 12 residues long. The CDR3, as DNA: TGTGCCAGCAGTTTTCTGGCAGGGAGTTTGCACTTC. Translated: CASSFLAGSLHF. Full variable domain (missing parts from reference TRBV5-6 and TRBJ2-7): DAGVTQSPTHLIKTRGQQVTLRCSPKSGHDTVSWYQQALGQGPQFIFQYYEEEERQRGNFPDRFSGHQFPNYSSELNVNALLLGDSALYLCASSFLAGSLHFGPGTRLTVT.

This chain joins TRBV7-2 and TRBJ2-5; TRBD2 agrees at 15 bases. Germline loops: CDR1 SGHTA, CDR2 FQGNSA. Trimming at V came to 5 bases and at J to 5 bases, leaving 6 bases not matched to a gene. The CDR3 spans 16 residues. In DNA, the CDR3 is TGTGCCAGCAGCCCCGGACTAGCGGGAGGGGGGGAGACCCAGTACTTC. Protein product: CASSPGLAGGGETQYF.